Presented here are 3 T cell receptor beta chains from one specimen sequenced in a study of blood T cell repertoires in COVID-19. The method was immunoSEQ multiplex PCR; TCRdb's version includes in-frame clones alone and lacks a portion of them. The table has 150,000 to 180,000 clones, approximately 86% seen once. The sequencing input was peripheral blood. All receptors come from a man aged 60 to 69 with COVID-19, enrolled during active disease.

V usage is TRBV7-3 and J usage is TRBJ2-1; the D gene is possibly TRBD2 (6 bases). The V end lost 4 bases, the J end lost 1 base, and 11 bases lay between the germline ends. Germline values: CDR1 SGHTA, CDR2 FQGTGA. The CDR3 spans 15 residues. The CDR3 coding sequence is TGTGCCAGCAGCTCCTTCGGGGGATCCTACAATGAGCAGTTCTTC. Translated: CASSSFGGSYNEQFF.

The chain has TRBV6-6 and TRBJ1-2; the D gene is possibly TRBD1 (6 bases). With 5 bases removed from V and 8 bases from J, the gap between germline ends came to 15 bases. The germline V gene encodes CDR1 MNHNY and CDR2 SVGAGI (reference sequence). The CDR3 has 13 residues. This CDR3 reads CASSLNTGNGYTF. The DNA of the CDR3 is TGTGCCAGCAGTCTAAATACAGGGAACGGCTACACCTTC.

The chain combines TRBV11-2 with TRBJ2-7, with 9 bases fitting TRBD1. CDR1 is SGHAT and CDR2 is FQNNGV in the germline V gene. Trimming removed 4 bases from V and 3 bases from J; junction bases left unmatched: 7. There are 15 residues in the CDR3. DNA for the CDR3: TGTGCCAGCAGCTGGAGACAGGGGGAGGTCTACGAGCAGTACTTC. Translated, it gives CASSWRQGEVYEQYF.